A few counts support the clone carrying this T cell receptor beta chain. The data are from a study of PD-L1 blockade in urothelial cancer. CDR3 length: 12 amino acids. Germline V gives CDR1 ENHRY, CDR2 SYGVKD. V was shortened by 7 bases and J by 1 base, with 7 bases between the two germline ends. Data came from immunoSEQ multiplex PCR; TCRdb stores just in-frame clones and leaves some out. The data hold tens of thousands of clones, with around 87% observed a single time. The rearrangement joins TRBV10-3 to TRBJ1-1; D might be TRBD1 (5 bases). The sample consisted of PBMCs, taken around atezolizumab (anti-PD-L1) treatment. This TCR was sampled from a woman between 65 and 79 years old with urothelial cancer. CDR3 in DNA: TGTGCCATCACAGGGAAGAACACTGAAGCTTTCTTT. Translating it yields CAITGKNTEAFF.